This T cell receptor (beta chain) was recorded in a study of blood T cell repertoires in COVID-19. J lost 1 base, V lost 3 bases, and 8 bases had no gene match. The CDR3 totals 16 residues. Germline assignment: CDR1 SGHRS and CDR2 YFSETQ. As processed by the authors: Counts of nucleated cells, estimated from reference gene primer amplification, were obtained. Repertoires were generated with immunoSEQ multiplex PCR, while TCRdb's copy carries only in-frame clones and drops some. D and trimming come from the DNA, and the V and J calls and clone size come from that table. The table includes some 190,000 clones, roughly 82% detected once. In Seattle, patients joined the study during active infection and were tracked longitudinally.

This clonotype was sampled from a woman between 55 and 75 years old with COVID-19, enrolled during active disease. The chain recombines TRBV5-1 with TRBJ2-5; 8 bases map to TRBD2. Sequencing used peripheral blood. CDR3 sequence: CASSSLLAGTQETQYF. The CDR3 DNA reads TGCGCCAGCAGCTCACTCTTAGCGGGGACCCAAGAGACCCAGTACTTC.